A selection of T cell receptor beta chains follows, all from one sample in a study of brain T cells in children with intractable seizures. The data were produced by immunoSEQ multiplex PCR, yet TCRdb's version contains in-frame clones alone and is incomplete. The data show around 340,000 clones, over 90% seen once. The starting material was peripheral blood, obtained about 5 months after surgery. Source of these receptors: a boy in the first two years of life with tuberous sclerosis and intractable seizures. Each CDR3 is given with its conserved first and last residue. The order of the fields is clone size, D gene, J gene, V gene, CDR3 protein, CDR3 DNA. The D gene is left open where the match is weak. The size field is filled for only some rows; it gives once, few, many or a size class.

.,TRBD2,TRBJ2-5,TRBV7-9,CASSLLAGGQETQYF,TGTGCCAGCAGCTTACTAGCGGGAGGCCAAGAGACCCAGTACTTC
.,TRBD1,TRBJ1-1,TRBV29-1,CSVEAGQGFGNTEAFF,TGCAGCGTTGAGGCGGGACAGGGGTTCGGGAACACTGAAGCTTTCTTT
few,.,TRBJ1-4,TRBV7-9,CASSNNEKLFF,TGTGCCAGCAGCAACAATGAAAAACTGTTTTTT
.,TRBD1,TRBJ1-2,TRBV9,CASSVASGQGANGYTF,TGTGCCAGCAGCGTAGCTTCGGGACAGGGGGCGAATGGCTACACCTTC
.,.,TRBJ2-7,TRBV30,CAWRESVEQYF,TGTGCCTGGAGGGAGTCCGTAGAGCAGTACTTC
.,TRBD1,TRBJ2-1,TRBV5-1,CASSLDRGIYNEQFF,TGCGCCAGCAGCTTGGACAGGGGGATCTACAATGAGCAGTTCTTC
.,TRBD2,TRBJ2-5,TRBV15,CATSRGLASGGEETQYF,TGTGCCACCAGCAGGGGATTGGCTAGCGGGGGTGAAGAGACCCAGTACTTC
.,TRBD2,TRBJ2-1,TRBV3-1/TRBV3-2,CASSQPSVSGIFDEQFF,TGTGCCAGCAGCCAACCCTCGGTTAGCGGGATTTTCGATGAGCAGTTCTTC
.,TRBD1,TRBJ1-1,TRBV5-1,CASRPHPPGGLANTEAFF,TGCGCCAGCAGACCTCACCCTCCAGGGGGGCTCGCGAACACTGAAGCTTTCTTT
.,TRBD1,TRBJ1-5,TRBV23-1,CASSQQDRVGNQPQHF,TGCGCCAGCAGTCAACAAGACAGGGTTGGCAATCAGCCCCAGCATTTT
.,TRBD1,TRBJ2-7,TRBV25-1,CASAPYRTGLEQYF,TGTGCCAGCGCCCCATATAGGACAGGGCTCGAGCAGTACTTC
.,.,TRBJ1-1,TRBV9,CASKAEGSTEAFF,TGTGCCAGCAAGGCGGAGGGTAGCACTGAAGCTTTCTTT
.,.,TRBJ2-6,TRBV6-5,CASSFRYSGANVLTF,TGTGCCAGCAGCTTCAGGTACTCTGGGGCCAACGTCCTGACTTTC
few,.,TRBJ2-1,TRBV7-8,CASSLALWGDEQFF,TGTGCCAGCAGCTTAGCGTTATGGGGGGATGAGCAGTTCTTC
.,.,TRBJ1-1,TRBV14,CASSQVVGFSFSRPALMNTEAFF,TGTGCCAGCAGCCAAGTAGTTGGGTTCTCGTTTAGTCGACCAGCCCTGATGAACACTGAAGCTTTCTTT
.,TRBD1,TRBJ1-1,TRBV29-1,CSVHRGRNTEAFF,TGCAGCGTTCACAGGGGTCGGAACACTGAAGCTTTCTTT
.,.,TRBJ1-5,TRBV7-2,CASSFSGGQPQHF,TGTGCCAGCAGCTTTAGTGGTGGGCAGCCCCAGCATTTT
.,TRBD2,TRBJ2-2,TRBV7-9,CASTPGLAGVNTGELFF,TGTGCCAGCACACCGGGACTAGCGGGAGTCAACACCGGGGAGCTGTTTTTT
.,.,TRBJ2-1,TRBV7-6,CASSLAAGTYNEQFF,TGTGCCAGCAGCTTAGCGGCGGGAACCTACAATGAGCAGTTCTTC
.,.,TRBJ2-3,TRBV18,CASSATFSTDTQYF,TGTGCCAGCTCTGCGACTTTCAGCACAGATACGCAGTATTTT
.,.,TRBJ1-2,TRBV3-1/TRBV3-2,CASSQEAPLGPYGYTF,TGTGCCAGCAGCCAAGAAGCGCCACTGGGTCCCTATGGCTACACCTTC
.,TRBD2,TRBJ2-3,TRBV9,CASGSGTTDTQYF,TGTGCCAGCGGTAGCGGGACAACAGATACGCAGTATTTT
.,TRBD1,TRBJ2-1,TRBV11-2,CASSEGQGAYNEQFF,TGTGCCAGCAGCGAAGGACAGGGAGCCTACAATGAGCAGTTCTTC
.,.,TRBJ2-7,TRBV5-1,CASSPGGPSYEQYF,TGCGCCAGCAGCCCCGGGGGACCTTCCTACGAGCAGTACTTC
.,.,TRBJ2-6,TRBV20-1,CSASVPGANVLTF,TGCAGTGCTAGTGTTCCCGGGGCCAACGTCCTGACTTTC
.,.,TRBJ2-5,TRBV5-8,CASSLKQANFKETQYF,TGTGCCAGCAGCTTGAAACAGGCGAACTTTAAAGAGACCCAGTACTTC
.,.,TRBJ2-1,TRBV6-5,CASRPGNLILNEQFF,TGTGCCAGCAGACCAGGGAACTTAATCCTCAATGAGCAGTTCTTC
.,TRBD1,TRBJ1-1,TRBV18,CASSSGGQMNTEAFF,TGTGCCAGCTCATCAGGGGGACAGATGAACACTGAAGCTTTCTTT
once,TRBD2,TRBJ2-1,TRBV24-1,CATSGAKRSGRVGSSYNEQFF,TGTGCCACCAGTGGCGCTAAGCGGAGCGGGAGGGTTGGGAGCTCCTACAATGAGCAGTTCTTC
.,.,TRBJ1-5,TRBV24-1,CATSDSLGDPYSNQPQHF,TGTGCCACCAGTGATTCCCTAGGGGACCCATATAGCAATCAGCCCCAGCATTTT
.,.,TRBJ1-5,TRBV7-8,CASSLEGPGNQPQHF,TGTGCCAGCAGCTTAGAAGGTCCGGGCAATCAGCCCCAGCATTTT
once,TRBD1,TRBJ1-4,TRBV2,CASRATGLREKLFF,TGTGCCAGCAGAGCGACAGGGTTGAGAGAAAAACTGTTTTTT
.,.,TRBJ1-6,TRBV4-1,CASSQRLINSPLHF,TGCGCCAGCAGCCAACGCCTGATTAATTCACCCCTCCACTTT
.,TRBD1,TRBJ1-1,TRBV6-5,CASTYRGNTEAFF,TGTGCCAGCACCTACAGGGGAAACACTGAAGCTTTCTTT
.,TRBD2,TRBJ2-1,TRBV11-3,CASSLRREAVYNEQFF,TGTGCCAGCAGCTTAAGGCGGGAGGCTGTGTACAATGAGCAGTTCTTC
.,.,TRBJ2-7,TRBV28,CASSSGGTGGYEQYF,TGTGCCAGCAGTTCCGGCGGGACTGGAGGCTACGAGCAGTACTTC
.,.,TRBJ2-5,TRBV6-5,CASSYSVSQGDQTQYF,TGTGCCAGCAGTTACTCTGTATCACAGGGAGACCAGACCCAGTACTTC
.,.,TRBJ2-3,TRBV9,CASSVDAESTDTQYF,TGTGCCAGCAGCGTAGATGCAGAAAGCACAGATACGCAGTATTTT
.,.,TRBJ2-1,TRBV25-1,CASSEFLKSEQFF,TGTGCCAGCAGTGAATTTCTTAAAAGTGAGCAGTTCTTC
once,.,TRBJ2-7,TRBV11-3,CASTLGDFRSYEQYF,TGTGCCAGCACCCTAGGGGACTTCCGCTCCTACGAGCAGTACTTC
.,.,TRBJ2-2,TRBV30,CAWKVAVNTGELFF,TGTGCCTGGAAGGTGGCAGTGAACACCGGGGAGCTGTTTTTT
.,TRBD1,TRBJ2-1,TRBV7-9,CASPNPGTGFISGQFF,TGTGCCAGCCCAAACCCCGGGACAGGGTTTATCAGCGGGCAGTTCTTC
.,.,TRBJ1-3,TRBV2,CASSGRVISGNTIYF,TGTGCCAGCAGCGGCAGGGTAATCTCTGGAAACACCATATATTTT
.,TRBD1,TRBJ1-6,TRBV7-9,CASSFIGARGTLHF,TGTGCCAGCAGCTTTATAGGGGCCAGGGGGACCCTCCACTTT
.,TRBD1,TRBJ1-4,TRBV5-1,CASSLAGTGRGTNEKLFF,TGCGCCAGCAGCTTGGCCGGGACAGGACGCGGGACTAATGAAAAACTGTTTTTT
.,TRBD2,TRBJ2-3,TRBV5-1,CASSLRTSGRTDTQYF,TGCGCCAGCAGCCTTCGGACTAGCGGGAGAACAGATACGCAGTATTTT
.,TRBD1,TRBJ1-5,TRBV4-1,CASSQDMDRAQPQHF,TGCGCCAGCAGCCAAGACATGGACAGGGCTCAGCCCCAGCATTTT
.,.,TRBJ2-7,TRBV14,CASSQDTENRTYEQYF,TGTGCCAGCAGCCAAGATACAGAGAATAGGACCTACGAGCAGTACTTC
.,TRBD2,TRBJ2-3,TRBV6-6,CASSYSRGSPTDTQYF,TGTGCCAGCAGTTACTCTCGCGGGAGTCCCACAGATACGCAGTATTTT
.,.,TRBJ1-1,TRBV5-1,CASEVGGGNTEAFF,TGCGCCAGCGAAGTCGGGGGCGGGAACACTGAAGCTTTCTTT
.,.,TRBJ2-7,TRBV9,CASSVGQGLTYEQYF,TGTGCCAGCAGCGTAGGGCAGGGGCTAACCTACGAGCAGTACTTC
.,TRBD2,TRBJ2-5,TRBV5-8,CASSFRAGGPETQYF,TGTGCCAGCAGCTTCCGAGCGGGGGGCCCAGAGACCCAGTACTTC